This T cell receptor beta chain is drawn from a study of Ad26.COV2.S vaccination and SARS-CoV-2 variants. As for the study in general: The study gave Ad26.COV2.S intramuscularly, once or twice 56 days apart.

Treatment in this sample: some 20 received Ad26.COV2.S at low or high dose, single or two shots; several received placebo; per-sample allocation not given. Day 63 following the first vaccine or placebo injection was when the samples were taken. Donation was by an adult aged 18-55 years who was in Boston. The method was immunoSEQ multiplex PCR; TCRdb's version includes in-frame clones alone and lacks a portion of them. Among 300,000 to 400,000 clones listed, roughly 87% were seen once. V gave up 0 bases and J gave up 7 bases, with 13 bases separating them. This CDR3 contains 15 residues. Per germline, CDR1 LGHNA and CDR2 YNFKEQ.

Here the sequenced sample was peripheral blood, taken in a trial of Ad26.COV2.S vaccine versus placebo. The chain combines TRBV4-2 with TRBJ2-1, with D maybe TRBD2 (6 bases). This clonotype was sampled from a person aged 18-65 years who received the Ad26.COV2.S COVID-19 vaccine or a placebo. CDR3 coding DNA: TGTGCCAGCAGCCAAGATATCGGGCGGGATAATGAGCAGTTCTTC. Its translation is CASSQDIGRDNEQFF.